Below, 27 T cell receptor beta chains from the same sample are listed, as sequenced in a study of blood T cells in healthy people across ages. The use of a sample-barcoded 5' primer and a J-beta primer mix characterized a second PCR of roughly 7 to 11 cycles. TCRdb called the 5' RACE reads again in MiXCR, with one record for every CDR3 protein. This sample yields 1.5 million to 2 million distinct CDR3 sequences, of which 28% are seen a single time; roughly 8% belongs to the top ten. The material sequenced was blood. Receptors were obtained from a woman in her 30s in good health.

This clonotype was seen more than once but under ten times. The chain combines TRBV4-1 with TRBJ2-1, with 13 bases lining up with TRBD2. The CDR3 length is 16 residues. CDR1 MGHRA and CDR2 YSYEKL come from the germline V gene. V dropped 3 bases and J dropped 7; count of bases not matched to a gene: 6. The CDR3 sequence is CASSHQLAGGHNEQFF. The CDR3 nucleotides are TGCGCCAGCAGCCATCAACTAGCGGGGGGGCATAATGAGCAGTTCTTC.

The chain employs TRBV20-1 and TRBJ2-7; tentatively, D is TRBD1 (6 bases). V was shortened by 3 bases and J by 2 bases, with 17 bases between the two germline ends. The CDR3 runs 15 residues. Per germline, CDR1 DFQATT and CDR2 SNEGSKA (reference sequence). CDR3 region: CSASQGLSEPYEQYF. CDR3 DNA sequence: TGCAGTGCTAGCCAGGGGCTTTCGGAGCCCTACGAGCAGTACTTC.

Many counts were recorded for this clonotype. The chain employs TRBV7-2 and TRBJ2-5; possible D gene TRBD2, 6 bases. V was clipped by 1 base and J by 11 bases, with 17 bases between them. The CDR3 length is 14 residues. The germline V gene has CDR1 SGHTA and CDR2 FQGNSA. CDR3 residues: CASSLGLPREEQYF. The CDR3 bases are TGTGCCAGCAGCTTAGGTCTTCCTAGGGAGGAGCAGTACTTC.

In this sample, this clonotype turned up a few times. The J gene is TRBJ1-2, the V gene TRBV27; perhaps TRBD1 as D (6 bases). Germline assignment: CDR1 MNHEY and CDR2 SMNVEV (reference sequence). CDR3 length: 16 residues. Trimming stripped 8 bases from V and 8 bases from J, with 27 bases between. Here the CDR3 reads CASRSLRDTTEGGYTF. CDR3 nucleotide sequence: TGTGCCAGCCGAAGCCTCCGGGACACCACAGAGGGAGGCTACACCTTC.

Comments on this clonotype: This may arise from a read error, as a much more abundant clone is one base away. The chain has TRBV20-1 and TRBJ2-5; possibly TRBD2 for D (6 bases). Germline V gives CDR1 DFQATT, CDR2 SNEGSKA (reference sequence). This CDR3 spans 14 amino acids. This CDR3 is CSARGRDFQETRYF. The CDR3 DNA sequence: TGCAGTGCTAGAGGACGGGACTTCCAAGAGACCCGGTACTTC.

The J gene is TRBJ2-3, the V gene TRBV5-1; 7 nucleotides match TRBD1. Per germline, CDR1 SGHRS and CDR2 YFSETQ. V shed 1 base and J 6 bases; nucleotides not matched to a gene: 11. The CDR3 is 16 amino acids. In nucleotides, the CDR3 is TGCGCCAGCAGCTTGAGCCAGGGGGTTTCTCCTGATACGCAGTATTTT. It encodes CASSLSQGVSPDTQYF.

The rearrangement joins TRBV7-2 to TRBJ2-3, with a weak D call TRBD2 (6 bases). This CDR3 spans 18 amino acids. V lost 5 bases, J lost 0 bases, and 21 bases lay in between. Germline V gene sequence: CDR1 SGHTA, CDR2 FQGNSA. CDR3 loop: CASSRRRGVAASTDTQYF. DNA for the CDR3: TGTGCCAGCAGCCGCCGGAGGGGAGTGGCTGCTAGCACAGATACGCAGTATTTT.

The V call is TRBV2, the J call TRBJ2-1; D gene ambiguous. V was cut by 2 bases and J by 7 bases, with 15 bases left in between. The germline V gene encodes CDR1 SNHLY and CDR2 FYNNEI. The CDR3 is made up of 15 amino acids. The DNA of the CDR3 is TGTGCCAGCAGTGAACGTGGCCCACCCGCTAATGAGCAGTTCTTC. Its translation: CASSERGPPANEQFF.

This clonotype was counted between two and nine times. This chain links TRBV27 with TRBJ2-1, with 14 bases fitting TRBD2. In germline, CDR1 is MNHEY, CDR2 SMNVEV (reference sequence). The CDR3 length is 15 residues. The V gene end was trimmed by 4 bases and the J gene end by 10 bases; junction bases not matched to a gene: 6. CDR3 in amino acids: CASSSWTSGGLEQFF. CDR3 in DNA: TGTGCCAGCAGTTCCTGGACTAGCGGGGGGCTCGAGCAGTTCTTC.

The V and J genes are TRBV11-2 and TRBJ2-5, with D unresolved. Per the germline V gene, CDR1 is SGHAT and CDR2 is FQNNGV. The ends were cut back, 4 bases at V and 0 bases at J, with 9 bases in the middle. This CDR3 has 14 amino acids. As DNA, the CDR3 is TGTGCCAGCAGCTCCGTGCGGTACCAAGAGACCCAGTACTTC. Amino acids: CASSSVRYQETQYF.

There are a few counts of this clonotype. The CDR3 DNA follows: TGTGCCAGCAGCTTAGCCCAGGACAGAATGAACTATGGCTACACCTTC. Residues: CASSLAQDRMNYGYTF. The gene calls are TRBV7-2 and TRBJ1-2, with TRBD1 as a possible D gene (6 bases). This CDR3 has 16 amino acids. Germline assignment: CDR1 SGHTA and CDR2 FQGNSA. V was pared by 0 bases and J by 2 bases, with 13 bases between.

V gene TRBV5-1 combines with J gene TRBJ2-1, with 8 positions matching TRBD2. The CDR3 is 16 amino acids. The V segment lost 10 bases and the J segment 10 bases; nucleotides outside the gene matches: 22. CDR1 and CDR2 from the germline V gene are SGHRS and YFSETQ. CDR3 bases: TGCGCCGGCGAAGAGGCAGCGGGAGTGGGGCTAGGCGAGCAGTTCTTC. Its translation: CAGEEAAGVGLGEQFF.

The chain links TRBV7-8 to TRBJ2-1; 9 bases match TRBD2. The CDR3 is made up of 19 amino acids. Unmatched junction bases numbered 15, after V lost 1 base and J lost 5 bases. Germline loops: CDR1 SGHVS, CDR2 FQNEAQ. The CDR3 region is CASSLVVAKGLAKHNEQFF. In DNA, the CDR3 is TGTGCCAGCAGCTTAGTAGTGGCGAAGGGACTAGCAAAGCACAATGAGCAGTTCTTC.

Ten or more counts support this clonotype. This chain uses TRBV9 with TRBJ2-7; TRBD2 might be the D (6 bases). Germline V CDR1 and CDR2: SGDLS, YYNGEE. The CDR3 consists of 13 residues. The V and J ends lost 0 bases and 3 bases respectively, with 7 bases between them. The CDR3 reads CASSVGTNYEQYF. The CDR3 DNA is TGTGCCAGCAGCGTAGGGACTAACTACGAGCAGTACTTC.

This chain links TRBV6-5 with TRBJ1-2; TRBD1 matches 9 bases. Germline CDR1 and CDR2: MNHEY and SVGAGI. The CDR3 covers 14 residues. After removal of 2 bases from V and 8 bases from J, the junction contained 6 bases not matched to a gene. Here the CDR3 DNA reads TGTGCCAGCAGTTACCAACAGGGGACAGGGGGCTACACCTTC. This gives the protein CASSYQQGTGGYTF.

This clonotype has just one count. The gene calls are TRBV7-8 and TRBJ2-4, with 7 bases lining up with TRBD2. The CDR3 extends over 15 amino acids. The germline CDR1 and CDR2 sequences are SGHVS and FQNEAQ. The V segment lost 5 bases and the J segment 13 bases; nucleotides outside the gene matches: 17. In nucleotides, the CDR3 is TGTGCCAGCAGCCCTACTGGGGGAGGGCCGGAAGAGCAGTACTTC. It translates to CASSPTGGGPEEQYF.

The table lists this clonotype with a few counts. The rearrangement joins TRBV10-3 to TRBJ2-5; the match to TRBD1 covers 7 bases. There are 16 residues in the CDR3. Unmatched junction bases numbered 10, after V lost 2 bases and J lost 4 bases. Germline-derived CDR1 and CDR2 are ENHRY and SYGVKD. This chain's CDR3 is CAISEGGQTRGETQYF. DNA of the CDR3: TGTGCCATCAGTGAGGGGGGACAGACCAGAGGAGAGACCCAGTACTTC.

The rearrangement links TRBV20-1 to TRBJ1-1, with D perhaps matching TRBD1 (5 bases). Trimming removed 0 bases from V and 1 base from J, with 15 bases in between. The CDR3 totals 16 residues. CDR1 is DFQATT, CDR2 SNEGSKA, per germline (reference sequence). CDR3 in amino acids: CSARDYQGGWNTEAFF. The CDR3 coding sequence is TGCAGTGCTAGAGATTATCAGGGCGGGTGGAACACTGAAGCTTTCTTT.

CDR3 bases: TGTGCCAGCAGACCAGGCGGACAGGGGCCCTACAATGAGCAGTACTTC. Encoded protein: CASRPGGQGPYNEQYF. The J gene is TRBJ2-7, the V gene TRBV6-5, with TRBD1 matching 9 bases. J lost 7 bases, V lost 6 bases, and 16 bases had no gene match. Germline assignment: CDR1 MNHEY and CDR2 SVGAGI. There are 16 residues in the CDR3.

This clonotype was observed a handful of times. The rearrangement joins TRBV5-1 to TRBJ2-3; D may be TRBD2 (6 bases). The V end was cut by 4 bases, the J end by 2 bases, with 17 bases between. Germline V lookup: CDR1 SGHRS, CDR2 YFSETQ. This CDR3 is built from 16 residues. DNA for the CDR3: TGCGCCAGCAGCCCCCGTGCTAGCGCCGACACAGATACGCAGTATTTT. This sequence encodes CASSPRASADTDTQYF.

CDR3 loop: CASSFTGNDEQFF. The CDR3 region has the DNA TGTGCCAGCAGTTTTACCGGAAACGATGAGCAGTTCTTC. The rearrangement links TRBV12-3 or TRBV12-4 to TRBJ2-1; D is ambiguous. The CDR3 extends over 13 amino acids. V lost 3 bases, J lost 8 bases, and 11 bases lay in between.

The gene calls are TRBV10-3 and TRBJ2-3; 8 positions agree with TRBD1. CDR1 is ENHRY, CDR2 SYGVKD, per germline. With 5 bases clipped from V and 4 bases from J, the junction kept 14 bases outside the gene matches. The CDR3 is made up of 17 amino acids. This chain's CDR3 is CAISWVRQGTVADTQYF. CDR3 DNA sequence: TGTGCCATCAGTTGGGTGAGACAGGGGACGGTTGCAGATACGCAGTATTTT.

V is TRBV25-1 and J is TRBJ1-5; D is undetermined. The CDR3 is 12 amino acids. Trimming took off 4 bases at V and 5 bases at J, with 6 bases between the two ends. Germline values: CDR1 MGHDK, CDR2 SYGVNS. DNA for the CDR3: TGTGCCAGCAGTGGACCCGATCAGCCCCAGCATTTT. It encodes CASSGPDQPQHF. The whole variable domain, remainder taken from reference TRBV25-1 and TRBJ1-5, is EADIYQTPRYLVIGTGKKITLECSQTMGHDKMYWYQQDPGMELHLIHYSYGVNSTEKGDLSSESTVSRIRTEHFPLTLESARPSHTSQYLCASSGPDQPQHFGDGTRLSIL.

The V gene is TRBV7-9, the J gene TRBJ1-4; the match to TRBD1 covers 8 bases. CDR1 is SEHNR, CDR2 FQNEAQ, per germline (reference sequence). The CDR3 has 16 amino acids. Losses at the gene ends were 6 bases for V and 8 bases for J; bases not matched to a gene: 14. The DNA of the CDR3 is TGTGCCAGCAGTCAAGACAGGGGAAGAATTGGGGAAAAACTGTTTTTT. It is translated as CASSQDRGRIGEKLFF.

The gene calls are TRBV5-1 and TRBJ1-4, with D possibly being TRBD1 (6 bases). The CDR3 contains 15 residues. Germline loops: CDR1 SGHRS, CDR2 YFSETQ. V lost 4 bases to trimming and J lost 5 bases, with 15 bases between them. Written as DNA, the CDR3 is TGCGCCAGCAGCCAGGGGAGCTACGAGAATGAAAAACTGTTTTTT. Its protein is CASSQGSYENEKLFF.

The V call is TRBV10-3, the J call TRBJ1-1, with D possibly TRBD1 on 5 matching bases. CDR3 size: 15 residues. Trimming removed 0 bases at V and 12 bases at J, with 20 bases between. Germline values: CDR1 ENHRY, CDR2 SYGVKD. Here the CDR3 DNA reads TGTGCCATCAGTGAGTCGATATATAGGGGTGGAGAAACTTTCTTT. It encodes CAISESIYRGGETFF.

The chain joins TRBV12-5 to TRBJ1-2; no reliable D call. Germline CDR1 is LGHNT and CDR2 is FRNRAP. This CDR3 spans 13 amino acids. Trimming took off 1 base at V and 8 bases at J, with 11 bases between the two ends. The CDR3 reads CASGLGEARGYTF. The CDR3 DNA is TGTGCTAGTGGTTTGGGGGAGGCCCGCGGCTACACCTTC.